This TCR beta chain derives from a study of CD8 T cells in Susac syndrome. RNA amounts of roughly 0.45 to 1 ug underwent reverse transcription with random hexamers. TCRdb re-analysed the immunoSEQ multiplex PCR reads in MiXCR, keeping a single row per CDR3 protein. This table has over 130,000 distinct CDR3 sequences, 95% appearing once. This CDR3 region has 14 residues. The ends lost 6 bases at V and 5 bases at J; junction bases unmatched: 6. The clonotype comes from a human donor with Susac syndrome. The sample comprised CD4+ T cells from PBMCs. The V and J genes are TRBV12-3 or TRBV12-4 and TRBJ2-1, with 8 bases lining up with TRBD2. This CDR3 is CASRVAGQHNEQFF. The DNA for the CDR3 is TGTGCCAGCAGGGTAGCGGGACAACACAATGAGCAGTTCTTC.